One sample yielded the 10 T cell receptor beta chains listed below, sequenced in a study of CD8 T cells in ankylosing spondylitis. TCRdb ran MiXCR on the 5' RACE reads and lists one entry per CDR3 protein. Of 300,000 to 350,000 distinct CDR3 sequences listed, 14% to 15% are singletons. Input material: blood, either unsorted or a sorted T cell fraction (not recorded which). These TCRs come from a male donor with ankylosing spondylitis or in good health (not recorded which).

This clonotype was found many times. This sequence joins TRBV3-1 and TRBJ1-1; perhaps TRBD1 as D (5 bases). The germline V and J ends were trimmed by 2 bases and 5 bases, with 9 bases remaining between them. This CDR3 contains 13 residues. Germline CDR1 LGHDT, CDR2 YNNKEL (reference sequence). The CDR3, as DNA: TGTGCCAGCAGCCAACCAGGGAGGACTGAAGCTTTCTTT. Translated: CASSQPGRTEAFF. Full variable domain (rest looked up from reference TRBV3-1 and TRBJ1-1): DTAVSQTPKYLVTQMGNDKSIKCEQNLGHDTMYWYKQDSKKFLKIMFSYNNKELIINETVPNRFSPKSPDKAHLNLHINSLELGDSAVYFCASSQPGRTEAFFGQGTRLTVV.

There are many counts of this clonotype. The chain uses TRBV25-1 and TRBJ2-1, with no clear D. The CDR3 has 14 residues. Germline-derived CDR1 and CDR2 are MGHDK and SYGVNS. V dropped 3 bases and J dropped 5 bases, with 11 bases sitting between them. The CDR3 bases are TGTGCCAGCAGTGACCACGCCGGCAACAATGAGCAGTTCTTC. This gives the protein CASSDHAGNNEQFF.

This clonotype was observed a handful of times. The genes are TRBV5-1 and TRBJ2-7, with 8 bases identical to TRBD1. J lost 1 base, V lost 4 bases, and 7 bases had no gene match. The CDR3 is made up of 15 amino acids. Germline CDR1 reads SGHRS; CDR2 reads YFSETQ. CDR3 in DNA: TGCGCCAGCAGCCAGGACAGGGTGGGATCCTACGAGCAGTACTTC. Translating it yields CASSQDRVGSYEQYF.

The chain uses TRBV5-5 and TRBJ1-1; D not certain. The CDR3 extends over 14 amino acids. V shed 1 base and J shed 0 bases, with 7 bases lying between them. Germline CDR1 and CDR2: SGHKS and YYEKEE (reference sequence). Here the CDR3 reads CASSLWQMNTEAFF. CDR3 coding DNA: TGTGCCAGCAGCTTGTGGCAGATGAACACTGAAGCTTTCTTT.

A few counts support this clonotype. The CDR3 region is CASSFPRVNTEAFF. The CDR3 bases are TGTGCCAGCAGTTTCCCCCGGGTGAACACTGAAGCTTTCTTT. The V gene is TRBV12-3 or TRBV12-4, the J gene TRBJ1-1; D is unclear. The CDR3 spans 14 residues. Trimming took off 3 bases at V and 0 bases at J, with 8 bases between the two ends.

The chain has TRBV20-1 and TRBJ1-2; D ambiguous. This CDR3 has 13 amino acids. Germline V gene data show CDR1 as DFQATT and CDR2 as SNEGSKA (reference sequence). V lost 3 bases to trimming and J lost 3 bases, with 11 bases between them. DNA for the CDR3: TGCAGTGCTAGGCCTATGGAGGACTATGGCTACACCTTC. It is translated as CSARPMEDYGYTF.

CDR3 in DNA: TGTGCCAGCAGCCTCGGACAGCTTACGCAGTATTTT. It specifies CASSLGQLTQYF. The chain uses TRBV12-3 or TRBV12-4 and TRBJ2-3; TRBD1 is a possible D gene (6 bases). V lost 6 bases and J lost 8, with 12 bases in between. CDR3 length: 12 residues.

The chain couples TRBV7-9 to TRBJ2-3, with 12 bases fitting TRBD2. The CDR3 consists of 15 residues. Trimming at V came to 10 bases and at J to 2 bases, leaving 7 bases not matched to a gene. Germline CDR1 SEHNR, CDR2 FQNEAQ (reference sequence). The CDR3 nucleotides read TGTGCCACTGCGACTAGCGGGGGCCCCACAGATACGCAGTATTTT. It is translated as CATATSGGPTDTQYF.

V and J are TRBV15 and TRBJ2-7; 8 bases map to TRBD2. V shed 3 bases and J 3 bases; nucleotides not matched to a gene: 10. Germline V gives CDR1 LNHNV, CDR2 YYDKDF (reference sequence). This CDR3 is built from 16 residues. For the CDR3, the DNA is TGTGCCACCAGCAGTAGTAGCGGGATTGGGAACTACGAGCAGTACTTC. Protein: CATSSSSGIGNYEQYF. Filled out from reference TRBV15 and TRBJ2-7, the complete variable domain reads DAMVIQNPRYQVTQFGKPVTLSCSQTLNHNVMYWYQQKSSQAPKLLFHYYDKDFNNEADTPDNFQSRRPNTSFCFLDIRSPGLGDTAMYLCATSSSSGIGNYEQYFGPGTRLTVT.

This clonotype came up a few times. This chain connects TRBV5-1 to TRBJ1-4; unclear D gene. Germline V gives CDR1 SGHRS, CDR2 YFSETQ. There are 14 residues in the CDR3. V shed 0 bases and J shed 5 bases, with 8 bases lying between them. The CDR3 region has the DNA TGCGCCAGCAGCTTGGGGAGTTTGAATGAAAAACTGTTTTTT. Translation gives CASSLGSLNEKLFF.